Presented here are 15 T cell receptor beta chains from one specimen sequenced in a study of T cells expressing NK-cell markers. TCRdb reprocessed the 5' RACE reads, with one entry per CDR3 protein and no DNA. Its clone listing holds about 460,000 distinct CDR3 sequences. Sequenced sample: blood T cells: a sorted CD56 or NKG2C T cell subset, CD4+ or CD8+ T cells, or bulk PBMC T cells (not recorded which). The receptors shown here come from a woman aged 45-59 years in good health.

The chain combines TRBV28 with TRBJ2-4. Per the germline V gene, CDR1 is MDHEN and CDR2 is SYDVKM. The CDR3 is 12 amino acids. CDR3 region: CASSSLENIQYF.

The V gene is TRBV20-1, the J gene TRBJ2-1; as DNA is missing, the TRBD2 call by TCRdb cannot be tested. The CDR3 is 15 amino acids. Germline V lookup: CDR1 DFQATT, CDR2 SNEGSKA (reference sequence). CDR3 protein: CSVSARRTSYNEQFF.

The V gene is TRBV29-1, the J gene TRBJ2-3; TCRdb outputs TRBD2, but without DNA this stays unchecked. The CDR3 consists of 13 residues. Germline V gene sequence: CDR1 SQVTM, CDR2 ANQGSEA. CDR3 sequence: CSVAAGGLDTQYF.

The gene calls are TRBV7-3 and TRBJ2-2. Germline V gene lookup returns CDR1 SGHTA and CDR2 FQGTGA. CDR3 length equals 14 residues. The CDR3 spells CASSPTIPTGELFF.

The chain has TRBV27 and TRBJ1-1; TCRdb's D gene call, TRBD1, goes unchecked for lack of DNA. Germline V CDR1 and CDR2: MNHEY, SMNVEV (reference sequence). The CDR3 runs to 16 residues. The CDR3 reads CASSAFDGPGGTEAFF.

The rearrangement joins TRBV20-1 to TRBJ1-5; TCRdb's D gene call, TRBD1, goes unchecked for lack of DNA. In germline, CDR1 is DFQATT, CDR2 SNEGSKA (reference sequence). The CDR3 is made up of 16 amino acids. CDR3 sequence reads: CSAQTGTGSFNQPQHF.

The chain uses TRBV24-1 and TRBJ2-5. The germline V gene has CDR1 KGHDR and CDR2 SFDVKD. There are 13 residues in the CDR3. The CDR3 protein is CATSDGAQETQYF.

The V call is TRBV18, the J call TRBJ1-4. Per the germline V gene, CDR1 is KGHSH and CDR2 is LQKENI. This CDR3 contains 15 residues. The CDR3: CASSPAGGMFEKLFF.

The chain uses TRBV3-1 and TRBJ2-3; lacking DNA, the TRBD1 call made by TCRdb goes unchecked. The CDR3 covers 15 residues. In germline, CDR1 is LGHDT, CDR2 YNNKEL (reference sequence). CDR3 residues: CASSRAPRQADTQYF.

The chain uses TRBV7-9 and TRBJ2-1; the D gene TCRdb calls, TRBD2, cannot be checked with no DNA. The germline V gene has CDR1 SEHNR and CDR2 FQNEAQ (reference sequence). The CDR3 runs 13 residues. The chain's CDR3 is CASIKRDYNEQFF.

V and J are TRBV6-5 and TRBJ2-3; TCRdb's D call of TRBD1 is untestable without DNA. CDR3 length equals 14 residues. The V gene's germline CDR1 is MNHEY and CDR2 SVGAGI. The CDR3 protein is CASSSVGRTDTQYF.

The chain couples TRBV11-2 to TRBJ2-1; TCRdb's D call, TRBD2, is unchecked because there is no DNA. Germline V gene lookup returns CDR1 SGHAT and CDR2 FQNNGV. This CDR3 has 21 amino acids. CDR3 region: CASSARPGLEKTGDYYNEQFF.

The CDR3 reads CASSLYGEWDSAYEQYF. The chain joins TRBV5-6 to TRBJ2-7. Per the germline V gene, CDR1 is SGHDT and CDR2 is YYEEEE. This CDR3 is built from 17 residues.

The V and J genes are TRBV7-2 and TRBJ2-1; TCRdb names TRBD2, which stays unverified in the absence of DNA. Germline CDR1 is SGHTA and CDR2 is FQGNSA. The CDR3 is 13 amino acids. CDR3: CASTSLAGGRQFF.

This sequence joins TRBV11-3 and TRBJ1-2; the TRBD1 assignment by TCRdb is unverifiable without DNA. The germline gives CDR1 SGHNT, CDR2 YENEEA. The CDR3 runs 15 residues. The chain's CDR3 is CASSLSRDRSDGYTF.